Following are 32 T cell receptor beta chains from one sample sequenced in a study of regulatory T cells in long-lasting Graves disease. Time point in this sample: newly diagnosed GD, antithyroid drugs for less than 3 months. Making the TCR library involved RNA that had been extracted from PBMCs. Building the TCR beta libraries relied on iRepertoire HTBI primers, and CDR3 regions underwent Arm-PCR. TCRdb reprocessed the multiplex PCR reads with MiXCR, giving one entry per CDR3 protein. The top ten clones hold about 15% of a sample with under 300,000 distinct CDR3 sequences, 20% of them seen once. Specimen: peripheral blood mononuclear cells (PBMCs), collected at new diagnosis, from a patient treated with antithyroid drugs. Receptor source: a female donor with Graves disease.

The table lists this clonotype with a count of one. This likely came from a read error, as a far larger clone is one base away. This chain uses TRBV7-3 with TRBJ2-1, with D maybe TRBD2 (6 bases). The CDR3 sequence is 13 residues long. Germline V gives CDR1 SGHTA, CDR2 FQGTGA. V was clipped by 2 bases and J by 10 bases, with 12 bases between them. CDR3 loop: CASSLQGGDEQFF. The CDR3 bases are TGTGCCAGCAGCTTACAGGGAGGCGACGAGCAGTTCTTC.

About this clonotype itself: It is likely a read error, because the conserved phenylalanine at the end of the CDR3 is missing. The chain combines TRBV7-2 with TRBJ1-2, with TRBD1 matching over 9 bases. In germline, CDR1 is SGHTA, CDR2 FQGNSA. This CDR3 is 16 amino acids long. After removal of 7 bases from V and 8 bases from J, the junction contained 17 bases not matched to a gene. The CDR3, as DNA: TGTGCCAGCAACGAAATTGGGGGACAGGGAGGGGCCGGCTACACCCTC. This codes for CASNEIGGQGGAGYTL.

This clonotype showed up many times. This CDR3 is CASSLAGGRGKTQYF. The CDR3 DNA sequence: TGTGCCAGCAGCTTGGCCGGCGGGAGAGGAAAGACCCAGTACTTC. V gene TRBV5-4 combines with J gene TRBJ2-5; the match to TRBD2 covers 7 bases. Germline V lookup: CDR1 SGHNT, CDR2 YYREEE (reference sequence). Germline trimming cut 0 bases from V and 6 bases from J; bases unmatched to any gene: 8. CDR3 length: 15 amino acids. Complete variable domain (other parts from reference TRBV5-4 and TRBJ2-5): ETGVTQSPTHLIKTRGQQVTLRCSSQSGHNTVSWYQQALGQGPQFIFQYYREEENGRGNFPPRFSGLQFPNYSSELNVNALELDDSALYLCASSLAGGRGKTQYFGPGTRLLVL.

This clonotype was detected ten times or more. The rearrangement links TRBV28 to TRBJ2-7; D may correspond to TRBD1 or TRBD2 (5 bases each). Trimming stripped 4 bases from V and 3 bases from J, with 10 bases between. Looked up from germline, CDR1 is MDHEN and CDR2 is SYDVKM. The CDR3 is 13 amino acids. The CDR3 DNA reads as TGTGCCAGCAGTTCCCGGGACGGCTACGAGCAGTACTTC. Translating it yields CASSSRDGYEQYF.

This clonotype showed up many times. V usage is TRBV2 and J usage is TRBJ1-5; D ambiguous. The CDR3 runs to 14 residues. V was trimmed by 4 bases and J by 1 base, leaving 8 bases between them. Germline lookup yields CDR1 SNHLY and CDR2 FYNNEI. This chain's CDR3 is CASSGEGSNQPQHF. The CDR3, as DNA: TGTGCCAGCAGTGGGGAGGGAAGCAATCAGCCCCAGCATTTT.

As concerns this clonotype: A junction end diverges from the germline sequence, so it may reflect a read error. CDR3 sequence reads: CASRGGRPYGDTF. CDR3 DNA: TGTGCCAGCAGAGGGGGACGGCCGTATGGCGACACCTTC. J is TRBJ1-2 and V is TRBV28; a weak D match, TRBD1 (6 bases). Per the germline V gene, CDR1 is MDHEN and CDR2 is SYDVKM. The CDR3 is 13 amino acids.

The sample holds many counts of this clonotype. CDR3 nucleotides: TGTGCCAGCAGTGAACAGGGGGCTCTCACAGATACGCAGTATTTT. It is translated as CASSEQGALTDTQYF. The rearrangement links TRBV2 to TRBJ2-3, with 8 bases aligning to TRBD1. Losses at the gene ends were 2 bases for V and 2 bases for J; bases not matched to a gene: 3. The CDR3 length is 15 residues. Germline CDR1 and CDR2: SNHLY and FYNNEI.

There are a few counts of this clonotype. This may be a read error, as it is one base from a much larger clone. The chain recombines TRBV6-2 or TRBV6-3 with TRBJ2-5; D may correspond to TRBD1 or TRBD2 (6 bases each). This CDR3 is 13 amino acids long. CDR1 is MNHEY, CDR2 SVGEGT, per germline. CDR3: CTSRRGVRETQYF. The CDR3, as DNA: TGTACCAGCCGGAGGGGGGTACGGGAGACCCAGTACTTC.

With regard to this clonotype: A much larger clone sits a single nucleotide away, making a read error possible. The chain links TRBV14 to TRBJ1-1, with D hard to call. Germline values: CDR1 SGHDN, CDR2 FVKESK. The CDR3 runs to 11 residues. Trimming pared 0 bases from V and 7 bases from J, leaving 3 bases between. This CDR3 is CASSQDGEAFF. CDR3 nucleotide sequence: TGTGCCAGCAGCCAAGACGGTGAAGCTTTCTTT.

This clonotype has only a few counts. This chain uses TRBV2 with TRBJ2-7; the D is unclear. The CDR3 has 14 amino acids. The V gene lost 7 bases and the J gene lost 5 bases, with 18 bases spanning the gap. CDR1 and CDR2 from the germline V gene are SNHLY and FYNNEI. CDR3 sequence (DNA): TGTGCCAGCACGCTGTACAGTAGCTACGACGAGCAGTACTTC. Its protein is CASTLYSSYDEQYF.

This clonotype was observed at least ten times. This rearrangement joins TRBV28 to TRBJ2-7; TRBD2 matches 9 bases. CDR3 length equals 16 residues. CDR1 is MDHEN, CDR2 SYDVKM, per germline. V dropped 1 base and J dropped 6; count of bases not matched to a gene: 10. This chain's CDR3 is CASSLSPRGGLIEQYF. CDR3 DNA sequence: TGTGCCAGCAGTTTATCTCCGCGGGGGGGTTTAATCGAGCAGTACTTC.

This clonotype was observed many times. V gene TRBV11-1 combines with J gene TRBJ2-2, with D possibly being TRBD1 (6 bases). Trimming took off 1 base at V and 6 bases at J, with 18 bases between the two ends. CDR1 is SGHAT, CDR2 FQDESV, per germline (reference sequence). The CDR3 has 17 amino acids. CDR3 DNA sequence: TGTGCCAGCAGCTTAGACTCCGGGACATCCCGTTCCGGGGAGCTGTTTTTT. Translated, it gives CASSLDSGTSRSGELFF.

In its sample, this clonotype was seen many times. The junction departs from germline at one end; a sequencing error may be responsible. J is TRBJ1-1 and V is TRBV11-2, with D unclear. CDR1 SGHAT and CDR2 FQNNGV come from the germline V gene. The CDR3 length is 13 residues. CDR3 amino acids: CASSREGYTEAFF. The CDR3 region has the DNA TGTGCCAGCAGCCGGGAGGGCTACACTGAAGCTTTCTTC.

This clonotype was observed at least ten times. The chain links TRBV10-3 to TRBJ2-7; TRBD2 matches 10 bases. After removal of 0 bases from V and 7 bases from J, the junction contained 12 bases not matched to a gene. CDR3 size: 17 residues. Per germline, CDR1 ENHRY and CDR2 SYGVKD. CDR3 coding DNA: TGTGCCATCAGTGAGTCCGTCGGGGCTAGCGGGAGTCAAGAGCAGTACTTC. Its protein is CAISESVGASGSQEQYF.

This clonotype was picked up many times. The CDR3 reads CASSLGGLVTYNEQFF. Here the CDR3 DNA reads TGTGCCAGCAGCTTAGGTGGTCTGGTGACCTACAATGAGCAGTTCTTC. This chain joins TRBV7-2 and TRBJ2-1; D gene unclear. Germline loops: CDR1 SGHTA, CDR2 FQGNSA. V lost 1 base, J lost 2 bases, and 12 bases lay in between. The CDR3 runs 16 residues.

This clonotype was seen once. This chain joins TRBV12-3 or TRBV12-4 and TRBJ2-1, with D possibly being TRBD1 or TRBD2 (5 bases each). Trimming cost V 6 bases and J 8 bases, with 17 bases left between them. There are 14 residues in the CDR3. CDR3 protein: CASRASGPVDEQFF. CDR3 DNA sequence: TGTGCCAGCAGGGCCTCGGGGCCTGTGGATGAGCAGTTCTTC.

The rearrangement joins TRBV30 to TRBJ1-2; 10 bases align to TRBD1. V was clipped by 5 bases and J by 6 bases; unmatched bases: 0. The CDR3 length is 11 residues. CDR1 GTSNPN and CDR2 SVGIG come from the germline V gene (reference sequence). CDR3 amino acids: CAWGQGDGYTF. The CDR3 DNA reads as TGTGCCTGGGGACAGGGGGATGGCTACACCTTC.

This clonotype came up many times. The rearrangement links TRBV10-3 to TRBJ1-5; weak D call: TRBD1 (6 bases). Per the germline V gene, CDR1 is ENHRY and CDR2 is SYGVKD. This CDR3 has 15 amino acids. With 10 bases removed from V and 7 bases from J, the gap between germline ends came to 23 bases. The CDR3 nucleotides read TGTGCCAGCGGCTCGGGACAACTGGGAAAACAGCCCCAGCATTTT. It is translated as CASGSGQLGKQPQHF.

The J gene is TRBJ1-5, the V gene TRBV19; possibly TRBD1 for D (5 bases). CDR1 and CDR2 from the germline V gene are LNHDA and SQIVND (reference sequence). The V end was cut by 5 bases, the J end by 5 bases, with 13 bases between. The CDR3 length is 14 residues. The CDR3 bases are TGTGCCAGTAGTGGTTCCGGGACCTATCAGCCCCAGCATTTT. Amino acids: CASSGSGTYQPQHF.

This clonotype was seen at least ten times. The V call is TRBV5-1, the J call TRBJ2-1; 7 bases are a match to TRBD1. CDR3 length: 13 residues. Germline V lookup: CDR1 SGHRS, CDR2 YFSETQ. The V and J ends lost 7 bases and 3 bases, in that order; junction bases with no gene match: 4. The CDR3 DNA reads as TGCGCCAGCGGACAGGCCAACTACAATGAGCAGTTCTTC. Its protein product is CASGQANYNEQFF.

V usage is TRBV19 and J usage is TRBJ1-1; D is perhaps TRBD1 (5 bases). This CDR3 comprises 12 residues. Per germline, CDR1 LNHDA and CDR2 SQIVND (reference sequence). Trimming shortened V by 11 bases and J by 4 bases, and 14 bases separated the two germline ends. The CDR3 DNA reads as TGTGCCCCTAAAAGGGGTACCACTGAAGCTTTCTTT. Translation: CAPKRGTTEAFF. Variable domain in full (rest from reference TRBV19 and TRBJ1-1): DGGITQSPKYLFRKEGQNVTLSCEQNLNHDAMYWYRQDPGQGLRLIYYSQIVNDFQKGDIAEGYSVSREKKESFPLTVTSAQKNPTAFYLCAPKRGTTEAFFGQGTRLTVV.

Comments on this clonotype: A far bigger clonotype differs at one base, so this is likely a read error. The CDR3 is CASSDTGGHEQYF. The CDR3 DNA is TGTGCCAGCAGTGACACAGGGGGGCACGAGCAGTACTTC. This chain links TRBV2 with TRBJ2-7; 8 bases align to TRBD1. V lost 3 bases to trimming and J lost 5 bases; unmatched junction nucleotides: 3. CDR1 is SNHLY, CDR2 FYNNEI, per germline. The CDR3 is 13 amino acids.

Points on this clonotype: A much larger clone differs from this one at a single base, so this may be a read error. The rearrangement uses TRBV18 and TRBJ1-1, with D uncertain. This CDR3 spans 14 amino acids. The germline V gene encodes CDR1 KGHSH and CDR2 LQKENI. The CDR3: CASSPQRSNTEAFF. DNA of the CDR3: TGTGCCAGCTCCCCACAGCGATCAAACACTGAAGCTTTCTTT.

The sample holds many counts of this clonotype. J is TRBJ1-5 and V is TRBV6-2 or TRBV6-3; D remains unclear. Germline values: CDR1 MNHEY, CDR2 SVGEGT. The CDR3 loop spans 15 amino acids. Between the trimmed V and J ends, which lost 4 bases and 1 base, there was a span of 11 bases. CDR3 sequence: CASSSALGSNQPQHF. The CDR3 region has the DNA TGTGCCAGCAGTTCGGCCCTGGGGAGCAATCAGCCCCAGCATTTT.

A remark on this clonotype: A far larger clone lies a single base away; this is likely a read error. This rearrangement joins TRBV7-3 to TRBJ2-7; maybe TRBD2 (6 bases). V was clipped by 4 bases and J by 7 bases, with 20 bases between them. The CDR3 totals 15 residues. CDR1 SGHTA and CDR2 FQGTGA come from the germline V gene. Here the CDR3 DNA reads TGTGCCAGCAGCTGGGGACTTACGCGGGGCGATGAGCAGTACTTC. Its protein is CASSWGLTRGDEQYF.

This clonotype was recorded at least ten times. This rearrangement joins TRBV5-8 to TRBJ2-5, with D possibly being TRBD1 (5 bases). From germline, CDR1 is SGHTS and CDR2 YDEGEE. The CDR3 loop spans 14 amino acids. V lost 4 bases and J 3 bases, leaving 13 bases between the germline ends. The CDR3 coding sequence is TGTGCCAGCAGCCCCGGACACTCGGAAGAGACCCAGTACTTC. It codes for CASSPGHSEETQYF.

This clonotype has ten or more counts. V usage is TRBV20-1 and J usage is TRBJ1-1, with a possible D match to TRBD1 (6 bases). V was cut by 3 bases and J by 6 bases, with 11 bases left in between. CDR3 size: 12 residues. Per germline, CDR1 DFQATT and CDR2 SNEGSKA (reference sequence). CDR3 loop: CSASSGTSEAFF. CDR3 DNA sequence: TGCAGTGCTAGTTCCGGGACATCTGAAGCTTTCTTT.

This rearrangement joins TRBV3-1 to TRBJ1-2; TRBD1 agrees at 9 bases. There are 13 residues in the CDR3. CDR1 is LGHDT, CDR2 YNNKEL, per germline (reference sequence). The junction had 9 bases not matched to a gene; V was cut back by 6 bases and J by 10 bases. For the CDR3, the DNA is TGTGCCAGCAGAGGGGACAGGGCAAAGGACTACACCTTC. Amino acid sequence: CASRGDRAKDYTF.

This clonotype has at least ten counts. DNA for the CDR3: TGTGCCAGCAGAGAAATTAACAGGGGAGACTATGGCTACACCTTC. Amino acid sequence: CASREINRGDYGYTF. The V and J genes are TRBV12-3 or TRBV12-4 and TRBJ1-2, with 7 bases aligning to TRBD1. This CDR3 region has 15 residues. V shed 6 bases, J shed 3 bases, and the junction held 10 bases outside the gene matches.

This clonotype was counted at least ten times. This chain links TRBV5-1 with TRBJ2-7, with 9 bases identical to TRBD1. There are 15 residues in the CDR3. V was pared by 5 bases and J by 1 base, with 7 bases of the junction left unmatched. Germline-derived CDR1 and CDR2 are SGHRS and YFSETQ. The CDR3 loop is CASRDVQGASYEQYF. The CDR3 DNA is TGCGCCAGCAGGGACGTACAGGGGGCTTCCTACGAGCAGTACTTC.

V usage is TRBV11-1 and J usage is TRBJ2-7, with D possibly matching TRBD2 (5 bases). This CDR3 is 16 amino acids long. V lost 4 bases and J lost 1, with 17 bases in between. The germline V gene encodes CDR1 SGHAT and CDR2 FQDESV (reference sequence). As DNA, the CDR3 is TGTGCCAGCAGCTCGAGGACCGAGACGGGGTCCTACGAGCAGTACTTC. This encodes CASSSRTETGSYEQYF.

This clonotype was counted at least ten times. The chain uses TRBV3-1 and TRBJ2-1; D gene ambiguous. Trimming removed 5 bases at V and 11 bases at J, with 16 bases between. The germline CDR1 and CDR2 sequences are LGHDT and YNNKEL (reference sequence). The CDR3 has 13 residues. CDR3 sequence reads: CASSFEKRVQQFF. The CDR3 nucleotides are TGTGCCAGCAGCTTCGAGAAAAGGGTTCAGCAGTTCTTC.